This T cell receptor beta chain comes out of a study of blood T cell repertoires in COVID-19. Some clones are missing from TCRdb's copy, which holds only in-frame ones; the method was immunoSEQ multiplex PCR. Of tens of thousands of clones detected, 91% appear once; the ten largest clones hold 2.2%. This CDR3 has 12 residues. From germline, CDR1 is ENHRY and CDR2 SYGVKD. This receptor was identified in a man aged 45-60 years with active COVID-19. V usage is TRBV10-3 and J usage is TRBJ2-1; TRBD1 might be the D (5 bases). Material for sequencing was peripheral blood. CDR3 sequence (DNA): TGTGCTAAGGGGTTGACCTACAATGAGCAGTTCTTC. Its protein product is CAKGLTYNEQFF.